This T cell receptor beta chain originates from a study of blood T cell repertoires in COVID-19. Generated by immunoSEQ multiplex PCR, the TCRdb table keeps only in-frame clones and is missing some. The sample includes just over 150,000 clones, over 75% of them seen just once. The CDR3 is 16 amino acids. CDR1 SGHDT and CDR2 YYEEEE come from the germline V gene. V dropped 1 base and J dropped 5; count of bases not matched to a gene: 9. Categorization into cohorts depended on clinical history that participants reported. Sequenced material: PBMCs or T cells enriched from blood (not recorded which). This chain uses TRBV5-6 with TRBJ2-5; 9 bases align to TRBD1. This sequence was found in a woman aged 50 to 60 who had recovered from COVID-19. The CDR3: CASSLRKTGGVETQYF. The CDR3, as DNA: TGTGCCAGCAGCTTGCGGAAAACAGGGGGCGTCGAGACCCAGTACTTC.